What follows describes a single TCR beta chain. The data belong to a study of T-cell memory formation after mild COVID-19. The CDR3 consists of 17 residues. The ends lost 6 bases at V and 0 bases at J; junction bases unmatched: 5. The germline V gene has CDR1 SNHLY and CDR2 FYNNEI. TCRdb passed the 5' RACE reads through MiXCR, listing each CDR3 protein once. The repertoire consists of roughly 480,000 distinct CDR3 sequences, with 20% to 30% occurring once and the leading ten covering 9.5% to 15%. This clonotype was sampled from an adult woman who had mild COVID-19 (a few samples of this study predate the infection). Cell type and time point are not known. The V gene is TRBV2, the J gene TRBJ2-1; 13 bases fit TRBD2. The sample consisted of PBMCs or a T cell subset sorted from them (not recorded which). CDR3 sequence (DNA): TGTGCCAGCAGGGGGACTAGCGGGATAAGCTCCTACAATGAGCAGTTCTTC. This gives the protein CASRGTSGISSYNEQFF.